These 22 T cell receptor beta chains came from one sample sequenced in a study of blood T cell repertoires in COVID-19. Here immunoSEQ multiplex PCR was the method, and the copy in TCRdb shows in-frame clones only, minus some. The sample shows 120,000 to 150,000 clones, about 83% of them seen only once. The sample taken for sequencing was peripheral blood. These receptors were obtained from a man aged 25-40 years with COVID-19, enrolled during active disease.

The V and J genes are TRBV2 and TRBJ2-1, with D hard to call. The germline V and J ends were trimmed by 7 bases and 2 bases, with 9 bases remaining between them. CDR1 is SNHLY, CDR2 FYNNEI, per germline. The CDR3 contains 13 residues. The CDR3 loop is CASMRSPYNEQFF. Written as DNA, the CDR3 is TGTGCCAGCATGCGGTCGCCCTACAATGAGCAGTTCTTC.

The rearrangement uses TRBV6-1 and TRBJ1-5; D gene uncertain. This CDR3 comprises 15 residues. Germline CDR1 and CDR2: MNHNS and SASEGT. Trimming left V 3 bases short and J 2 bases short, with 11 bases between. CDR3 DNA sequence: TGTGCCAGCAGTGATGCGCCCGAGGGCAATCAGCCCCAGCATTTT. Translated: CASSDAPEGNQPQHF.

DNA of the CDR3: TGTGCCAGCAGTTTACTCCGGGACAGAAGACCCTACGAGCAGTACTTC. It is translated as CASSLLRDRRPYEQYF. The chain employs TRBV28 and TRBJ2-7, with 7 nucleotides matching TRBD1. The CDR3 spans 16 residues. Germline V gives CDR1 MDHEN, CDR2 SYDVKM. The trim removed 2 bases at V and 2 bases at J, leaving 9 bases unmatched.

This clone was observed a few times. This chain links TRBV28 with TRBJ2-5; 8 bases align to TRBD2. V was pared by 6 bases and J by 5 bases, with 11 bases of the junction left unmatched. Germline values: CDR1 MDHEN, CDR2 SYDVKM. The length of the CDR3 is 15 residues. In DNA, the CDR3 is TGTGCCAGCAGCCCTCGGAGCGGGGGAGGGGAGACCCAGTACTTC. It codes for CASSPRSGGGETQYF.

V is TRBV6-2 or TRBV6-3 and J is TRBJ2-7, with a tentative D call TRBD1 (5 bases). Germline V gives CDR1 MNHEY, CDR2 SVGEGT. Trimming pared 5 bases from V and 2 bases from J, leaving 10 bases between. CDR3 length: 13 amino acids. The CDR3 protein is CASSPTDPYEQYF. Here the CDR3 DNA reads TGTGCCAGCAGTCCGACAGATCCCTACGAGCAGTACTTC.

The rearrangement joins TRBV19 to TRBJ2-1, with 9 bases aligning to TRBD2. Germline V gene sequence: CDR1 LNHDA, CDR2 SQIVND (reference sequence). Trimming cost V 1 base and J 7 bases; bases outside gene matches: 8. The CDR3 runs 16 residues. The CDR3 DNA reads TGTGCCAGTAGTATAGGGGTCGGCGGGAGGGGAAATGAGCAGTTCTTC. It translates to CASSIGVGGRGNEQFF. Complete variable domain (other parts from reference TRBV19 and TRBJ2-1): DGGITQSPKYLFRKEGQNVTLSCEQNLNHDAMYWYRQDPGQGLRLIYYSQIVNDFQKGDIAEGYSVSREKKESFPLTVTSAQKNPTAFYLCASSIGVGGRGNEQFFGPGTRLTVL.

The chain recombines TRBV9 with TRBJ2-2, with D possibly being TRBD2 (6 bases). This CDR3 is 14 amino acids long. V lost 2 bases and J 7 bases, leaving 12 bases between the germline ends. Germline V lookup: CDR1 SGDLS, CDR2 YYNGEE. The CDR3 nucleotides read TGTGCCAGCAGCGTGGGGGGTGTGTACGGGGAGCTGTTTTTT. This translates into CASSVGGVYGELFF.

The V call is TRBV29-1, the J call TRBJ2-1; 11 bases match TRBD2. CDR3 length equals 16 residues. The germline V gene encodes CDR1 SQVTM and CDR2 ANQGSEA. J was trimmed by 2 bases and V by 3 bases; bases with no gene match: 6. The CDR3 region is CSVELLAGDTYNEQFF. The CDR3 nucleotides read TGCAGCGTTGAGTTACTAGCGGGAGATACCTACAATGAGCAGTTCTTC.

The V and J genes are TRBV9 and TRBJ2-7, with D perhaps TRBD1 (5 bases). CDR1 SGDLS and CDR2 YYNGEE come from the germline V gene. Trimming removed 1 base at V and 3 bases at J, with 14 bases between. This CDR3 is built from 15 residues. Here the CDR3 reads CASSVSTGTSYEQYF. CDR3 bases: TGTGCCAGCAGCGTATCCACAGGTACAAGCTACGAGCAGTACTTC.

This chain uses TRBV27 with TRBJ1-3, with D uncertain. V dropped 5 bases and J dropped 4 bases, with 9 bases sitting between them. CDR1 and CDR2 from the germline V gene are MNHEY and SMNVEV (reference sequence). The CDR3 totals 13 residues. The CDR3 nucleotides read TGTGCCAGCAGTCTATATTCGGGAAACACCATATATTTT. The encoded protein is CASSLYSGNTIYF.

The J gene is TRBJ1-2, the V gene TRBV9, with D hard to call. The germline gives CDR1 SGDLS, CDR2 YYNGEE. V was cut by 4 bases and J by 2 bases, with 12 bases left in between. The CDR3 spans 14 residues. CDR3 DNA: TGTGCCAGCAGCCCAACCGACATGAACTATGGCTACACCTTC. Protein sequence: CASSPTDMNYGYTF.

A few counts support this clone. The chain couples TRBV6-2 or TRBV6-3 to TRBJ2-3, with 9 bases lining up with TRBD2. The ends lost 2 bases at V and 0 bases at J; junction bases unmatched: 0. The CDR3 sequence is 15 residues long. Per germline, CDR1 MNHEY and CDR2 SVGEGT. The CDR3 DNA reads TGTGCCAGCAGTTACACTAGCGGGAGCACAGATACGCAGTATTTT. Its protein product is CASSYTSGSTDTQYF.

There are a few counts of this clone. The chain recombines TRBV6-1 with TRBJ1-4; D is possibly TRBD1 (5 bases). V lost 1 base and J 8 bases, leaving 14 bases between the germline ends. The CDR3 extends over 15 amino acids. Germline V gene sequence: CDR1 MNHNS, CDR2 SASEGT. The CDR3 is CASSEGGDFTEKLFF. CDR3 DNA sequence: TGTGCCAGCAGTGAAGGGGGGGACTTTACGGAAAAACTGTTTTTT.

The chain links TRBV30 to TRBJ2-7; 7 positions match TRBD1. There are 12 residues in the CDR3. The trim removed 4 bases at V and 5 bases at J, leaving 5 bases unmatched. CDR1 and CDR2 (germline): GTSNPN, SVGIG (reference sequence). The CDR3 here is CAWKQGYHEQYF. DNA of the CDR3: TGTGCCTGGAAACAGGGGTACCACGAGCAGTACTTC.

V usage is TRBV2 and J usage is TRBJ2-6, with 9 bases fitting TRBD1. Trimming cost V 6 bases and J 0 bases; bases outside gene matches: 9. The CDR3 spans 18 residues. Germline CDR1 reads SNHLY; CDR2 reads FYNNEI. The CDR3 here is CASRDPGQGFSGANVLTF. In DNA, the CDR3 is TGTGCCAGCAGGGACCCGGGACAGGGATTCTCTGGGGCCAACGTCCTGACTTTC.

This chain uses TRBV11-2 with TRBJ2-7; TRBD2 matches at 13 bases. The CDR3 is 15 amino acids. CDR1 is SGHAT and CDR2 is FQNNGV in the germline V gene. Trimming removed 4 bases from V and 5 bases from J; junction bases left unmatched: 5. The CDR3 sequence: CASSSPGLAGDEQYF. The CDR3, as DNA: TGTGCCAGCAGCTCCCCAGGACTAGCGGGAGACGAGCAGTACTTC.

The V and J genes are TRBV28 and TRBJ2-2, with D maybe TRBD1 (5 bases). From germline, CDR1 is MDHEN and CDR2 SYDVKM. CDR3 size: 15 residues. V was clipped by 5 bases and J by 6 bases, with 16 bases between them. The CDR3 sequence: CASSLGQGTAGELFF. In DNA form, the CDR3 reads TGTGCCAGCAGTCTTGGGCAGGGTACGGCCGGGGAGCTGTTTTTT.

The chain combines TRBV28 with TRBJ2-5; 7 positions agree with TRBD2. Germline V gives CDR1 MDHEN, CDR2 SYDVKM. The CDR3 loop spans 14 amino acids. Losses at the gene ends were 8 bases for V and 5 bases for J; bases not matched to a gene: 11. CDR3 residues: CASRWGGRGETQYF. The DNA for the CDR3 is TGTGCCAGCCGATGGGGGGGACGAGGGGAGACCCAGTACTTC.

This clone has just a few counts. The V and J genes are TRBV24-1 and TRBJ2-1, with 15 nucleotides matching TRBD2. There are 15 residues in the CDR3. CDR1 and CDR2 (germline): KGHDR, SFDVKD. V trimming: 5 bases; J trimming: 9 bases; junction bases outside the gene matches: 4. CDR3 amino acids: CATSVGLAGGGEQFF. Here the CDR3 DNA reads TGTGCCACCAGTGTGGGACTAGCGGGAGGTGGTGAGCAGTTCTTC.

CDR3 region: CASSGRGRYEQYF. The CDR3 DNA reads as TGTGCCAGCAGTGGCAGGGGGCGATACGAGCAGTACTTC. V gene TRBV2 combines with J gene TRBJ2-7, with TRBD1 matching 8 bases. The V gene end was trimmed by 4 bases and the J gene end by 4 bases; junction bases not matched to a gene: 3. The germline V gene has CDR1 SNHLY and CDR2 FYNNEI. The CDR3 has 13 amino acids.

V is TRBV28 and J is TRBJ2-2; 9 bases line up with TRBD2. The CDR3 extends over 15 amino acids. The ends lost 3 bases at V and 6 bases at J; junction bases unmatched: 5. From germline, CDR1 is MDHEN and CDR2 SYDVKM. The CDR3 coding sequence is TGTGCCAGCAGTTTTAAAGTAGCGGGAGCCGGGGAGCTGTTTTTT. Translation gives CASSFKVAGAGELFF.

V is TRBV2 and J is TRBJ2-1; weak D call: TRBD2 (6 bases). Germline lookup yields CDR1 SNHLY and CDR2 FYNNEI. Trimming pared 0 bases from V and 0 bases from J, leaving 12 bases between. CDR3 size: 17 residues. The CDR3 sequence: CASSEAVAESSYNEQFF. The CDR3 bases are TGTGCCAGCAGTGAAGCGGTAGCGGAAAGCTCCTACAATGAGCAGTTCTTC.